The present T cell receptor (beta chain) was sequenced within a study of T cells in Graves' hyperthyroidism and ophthalmopathy. About the study: Peripheral blood draws took place at initial diagnosis, ahead of any treatment.

TCR beta CDR3 regions were amplified from RNA transcripts. A first-round RT-PCR of the TCR CDR3 used the HTBI primer set. Each CDR3 protein is one row after TCRdb ran MiXCR on the multiplex PCR reads. The sample has 300,000 to 450,000 distinct CDR3 sequences, about 18% seen once; the top ten hold 35% to 50%. V was shortened by 4 bases and J by 9 bases, with 34 bases between the two germline ends. Germline V CDR1 and CDR2: MDHEN, SYDVKM. The CDR3 runs to 20 residues. The source is a man aged 18 to 29 with Graves' ophthalmopathy. The sequenced sample was blood. The rearrangement uses TRBV28 and TRBJ2-1; tentative D call: TRBD2 (11 bases). This CDR3 is CASSSPDRGCASGGRGEQFF. The CDR3 nucleotides are TGTGCCAGCAGTTCCCCGGACAGGGGGTGCGCTAGCGGGGGGCGGGGTGAGCAGTTCTTC.